The next 8 T cell receptor beta chains were all read from a single sample in a study of T cell changes during pregnancy in multiple sclerosis. Assay: immunoSEQ multiplex PCR; the TCRdb copy retains only in-frame clones and omits some. This table holds just over 40,000 clones, about 88% found once. This specimen consisted of CD4+ T cells from peripheral blood mononuclear cells, obtained in the first trimester of pregnancy. These TCRs come from a female donor with multiple sclerosis, enrolled in a pregnancy study.

This clone has just one count. The chain uses TRBV7-9 and TRBJ1-1, with 7 bases lining up with TRBD1. With V trimmed by 1 base and J by 0 bases, 11 bases remained unmatched. Germline CDR1 and CDR2: SEHNR and FQNEAQ (reference sequence). The CDR3 is made up of 18 amino acids. The CDR3 bases are TGTGCCAGCAGCTTAGGTAGCCGACAGGGACCTATGAACACTGAAGCTTTCTTT. Protein sequence: CASSLGSRQGPMNTEAFF.

The chain recombines TRBV7-2 with TRBJ2-7; D may be TRBD1 (6 bases). V lost 0 bases and J 0 bases, leaving 12 bases between the germline ends. CDR1 SGHTA and CDR2 FQGNSA come from the germline V gene. The CDR3 is 16 amino acids. This chain's CDR3 is CASSLARTENSYEQYF. CDR3 nucleotide sequence: TGTGCCAGCAGCTTAGCACGGACAGAAAACTCCTACGAGCAGTACTTC.

CDR3 nucleotide sequence: TGTGCCAGTAGTATAGGACAGGGGGCCTACAATGAGCAGTTCTTC. Its protein product is CASSIGQGAYNEQFF. The rearrangement links TRBV19 to TRBJ2-1; 9 bases fit TRBD1. Germline loops: CDR1 LNHDA, CDR2 SQIVND (reference sequence). Losses at the gene ends were 1 base for V and 2 bases for J; bases not matched to a gene: 0. The CDR3 has 15 amino acids.

The V and J genes are TRBV5-4 and TRBJ2-1; TRBD2 matches at 9 bases. V dropped 4 bases and J dropped 5; count of bases not matched to a gene: 7. This CDR3 comprises 15 residues. Germline assignment: CDR1 SGHNT and CDR2 YYREEE (reference sequence). CDR3 amino acids: CASSHQTSGNNEQFF. CDR3 in DNA: TGTGCCAGCAGCCACCAGACTAGCGGAAACAATGAGCAGTTCTTC.

The chain links TRBV11-2 to TRBJ2-1; 8 bases agree with TRBD2. Losses at the gene ends were 5 bases for V and 2 bases for J; bases not matched to a gene: 8. The CDR3 spans 16 residues. Germline V CDR1 and CDR2: SGHAT, FQNNGV. The chain's CDR3 is CASSLGAGAPYNEQFF. DNA of the CDR3: TGTGCCAGCAGCCTCGGAGCGGGAGCCCCCTACAATGAGCAGTTCTTC.

The chain uses TRBV5-1 and TRBJ1-1; D is uncertain. Trimming left V 0 bases short and J 1 base short, with 7 bases between. CDR1 is SGHRS, CDR2 YFSETQ, per germline. The CDR3 totals 14 residues. Written as DNA, the CDR3 is TGCGCCAGCAGCTTGGCAACCGGGAACACTGAAGCTTTCTTT. Protein product: CASSLATGNTEAFF.

The V call is TRBV18, the J call TRBJ1-2; D unresolved. The CDR3 covers 15 residues. Germline V lookup: CDR1 KGHSH, CDR2 LQKENI. The V and J ends lost 2 bases and 0 bases respectively, with 10 bases between them. CDR3 sequence reads: CASSPAPGPNYGYTF. The CDR3 coding sequence is TGTGCCAGCTCACCAGCACCGGGTCCTAACTATGGCTACACCTTC. Full variable domain (missing parts from reference TRBV18 and TRBJ1-2): NAGVMQNPRHLVRRRGQEARLRCSPMKGHSHVYWYRQLPEEGLKFMVYLQKENIIDESGMPKERFSAEFPKEGPSILRIQQVVRGDSAAYFCASSPAPGPNYGYTFGSGTRLTVV.

The chain links TRBV6-5 to TRBJ2-5; D may be TRBD2 (6 bases). Trimming removed 5 bases at V and 5 bases at J, with 12 bases between. The CDR3 length is 13 residues. From germline, CDR1 is MNHEY and CDR2 SVGAGI. The DNA of the CDR3 is TGTGCCAGCAGTCGGACGACTAGGGAGACCCAGTACTTC. This sequence encodes CASSRTTRETQYF.